This record concerns one T cell receptor beta chain sequence. CDR3 length: 14 amino acids. The germline V and J ends were trimmed by 8 bases and 1 base, with 16 bases remaining between them. Germline V gives CDR1 SQVTM, CDR2 ANQGSEA. Per the original methods: Reference gene primer amplification yielded estimated nucleated cell counts. Here immunoSEQ multiplex PCR was the method, and the copy in TCRdb shows in-frame clones only, minus some. V, J and clone size reflect that table, while D and trimming were determined from the DNA. The sample includes around 270,000 clones, approximately 90% seen only once; the top ten take roughly 3.9%. This entry belongs to a study of blood T cell repertoires in COVID-19. About the research overall: PBMCs, B-cell-depleted T cells, or T cells were the source of the cDNA or gDNA that made up the material.

This sequence was found in a man in his sixties who had recovered from COVID-19. The chain combines TRBV29-1 with TRBJ2-3; either TRBD1 or TRBD2 may supply D (5 bases each). Sequencing was done on a sample of peripheral blood. The CDR3 protein is CSWGGLGGTDTQYF. The CDR3 DNA follows: TGCAGCTGGGGCGGGTTGGGAGGCACAGATACGCAGTATTTT.